The clone carrying this T cell receptor beta chain appeared once. The antigen is undetermined. At one end, the junction sequence differs from germline, possibly due to a read error. This entry comes from a study of cytomegalovirus exposure and HLA in healthy donors. Study at large: Early released data had tens of millions of unique TCRs, all coming from HLA-typed donors. The study, taken as a whole, reports: It was assumed in the presence/absence analyses that sequencing depth was roughly uniform across donors.

The CDR3 has 17 amino acids. The germline V gene has CDR1 SEHNR and CDR2 FQNEAQ (reference sequence). Primers for the PCR totalled 60 Vbeta and 13 Jbeta. Method: immunoSEQ multiplex PCR; TCRdb's copy keeps in-frame clones and lacks some. The data show about 130,000 clones, with about three quarters seen just once and 3% to 4% held by the top ten. The chain employs TRBV7-9 and TRBJ1-5; 8 bases are shared with TRBD1. Sequencing was done on a sample of PBMCs. This receptor was taken from a young man in good health and CMV-seronegative. The CDR3 DNA is TGTTCCAGCAGCCCCCCGTTGGGGCAGGGGGCGAATCAGCCCCAGCATTTT. It yields the protein CSSSPPLGQGANQPQHF.